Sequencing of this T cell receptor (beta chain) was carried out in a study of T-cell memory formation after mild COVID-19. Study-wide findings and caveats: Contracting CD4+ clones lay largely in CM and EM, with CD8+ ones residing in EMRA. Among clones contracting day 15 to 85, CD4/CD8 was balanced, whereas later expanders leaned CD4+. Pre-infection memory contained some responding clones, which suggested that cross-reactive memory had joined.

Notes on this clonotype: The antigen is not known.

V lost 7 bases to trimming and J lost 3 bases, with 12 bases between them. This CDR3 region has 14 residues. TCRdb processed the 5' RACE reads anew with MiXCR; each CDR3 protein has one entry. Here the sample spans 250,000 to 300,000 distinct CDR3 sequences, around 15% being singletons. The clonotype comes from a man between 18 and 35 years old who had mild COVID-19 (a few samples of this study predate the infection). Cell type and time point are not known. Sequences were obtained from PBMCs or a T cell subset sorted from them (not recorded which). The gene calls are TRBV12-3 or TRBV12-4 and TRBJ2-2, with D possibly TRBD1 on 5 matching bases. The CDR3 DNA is TGTGCCAGCACGCAGGGCAGCTACACCGGGGAGCTGTTTTTT. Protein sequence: CASTQGSYTGELFF.